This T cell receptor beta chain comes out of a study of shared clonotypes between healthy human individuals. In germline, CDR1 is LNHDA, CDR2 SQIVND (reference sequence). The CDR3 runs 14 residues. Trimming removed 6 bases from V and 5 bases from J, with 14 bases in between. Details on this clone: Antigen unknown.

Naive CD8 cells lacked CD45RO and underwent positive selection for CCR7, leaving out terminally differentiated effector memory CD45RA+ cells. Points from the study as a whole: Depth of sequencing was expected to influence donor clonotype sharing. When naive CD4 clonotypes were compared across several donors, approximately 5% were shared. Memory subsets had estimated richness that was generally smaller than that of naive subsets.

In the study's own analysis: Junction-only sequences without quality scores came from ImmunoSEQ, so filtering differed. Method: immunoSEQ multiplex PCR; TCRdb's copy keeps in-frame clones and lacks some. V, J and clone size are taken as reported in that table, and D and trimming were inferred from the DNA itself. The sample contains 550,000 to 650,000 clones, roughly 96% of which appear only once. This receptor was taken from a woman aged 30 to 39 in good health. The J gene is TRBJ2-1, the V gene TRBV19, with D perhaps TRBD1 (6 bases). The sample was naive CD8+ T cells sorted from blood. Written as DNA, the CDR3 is TGTGCCAGTAGGTTAGGACAGACGAACAATGAGCAGTTCTTC. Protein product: CASRLGQTNNEQFF. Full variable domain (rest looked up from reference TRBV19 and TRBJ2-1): DGGITQSPKYLFRKEGQNVTLSCEQNLNHDAMYWYRQDPGQGLRLIYYSQIVNDFQKGDIAEGYSVSREKKESFPLTVTSAQKNPTAFYLCASRLGQTNNEQFFGPGTRLTVL.